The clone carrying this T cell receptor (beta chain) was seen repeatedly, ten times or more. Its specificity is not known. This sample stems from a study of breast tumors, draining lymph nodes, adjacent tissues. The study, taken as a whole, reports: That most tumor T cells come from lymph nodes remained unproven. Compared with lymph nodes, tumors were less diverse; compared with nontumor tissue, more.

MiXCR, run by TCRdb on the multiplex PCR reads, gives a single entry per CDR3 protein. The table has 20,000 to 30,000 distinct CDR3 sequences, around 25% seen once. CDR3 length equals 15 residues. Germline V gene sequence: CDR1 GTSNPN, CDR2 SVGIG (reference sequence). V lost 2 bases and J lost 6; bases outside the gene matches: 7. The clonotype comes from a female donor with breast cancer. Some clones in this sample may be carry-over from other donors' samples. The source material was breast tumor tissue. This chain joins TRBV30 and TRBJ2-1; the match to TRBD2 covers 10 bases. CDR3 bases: TGTGCCTGGAGTAAACTAGCGGGGATACCCAATGAGCAGTTCTTC. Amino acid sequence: CAWSKLAGIPNEQFF.